The 14 T cell receptor beta chains below all came from one sample that was sequenced in a study of cytomegalovirus exposure and HLA in healthy donors. This PCR relied on a set of 60 Vbeta primers and 13 Jbeta primers. The repertoire was sequenced with immunoSEQ multiplex PCR; TCRdb's copy has only in-frame clones and lacks some. The sample includes tens of thousands of clones, around three quarters of them seen just once. Sequences were obtained from PBMCs. The origin of the receptors is a woman in her 40s in good health and CMV-seronegative.

This chain joins TRBV10-3 and TRBJ2-2, with 9 bases matching TRBD2. With V trimmed by 3 bases and J by 6 bases, 2 bases remained unmatched. Germline-derived CDR1 and CDR2 are ENHRY and SYGVKD. The CDR3 runs 14 residues. The CDR3 bases are TGTGCCATCAGTGATGGCGGGAGGGCCGGGGAGCTGTTTTTT. It translates to CAISDGGRAGELFF.

V gene TRBV11-2 combines with J gene TRBJ2-2; tentative D call: TRBD2 (5 bases). The CDR3 sequence is 15 residues long. Germline CDR1 SGHAT, CDR2 FQNNGV. Deletions cut 6 bases from V and 2 bases from J, with 13 bases between. The CDR3 here is CASSPGSSNTGELFF. The CDR3 bases are TGTGCCAGCAGTCCGGGGTCATCCAACACCGGGGAGCTGTTTTTT.

The chain is built from TRBV5-5 and TRBJ1-2, with 8 positions matching TRBD1. Germline V CDR1 and CDR2: SGHKS, YYEKEE (reference sequence). This CDR3 has 13 residues. The V and J ends lost 5 bases and 8 bases, in that order; junction bases with no gene match: 8. The CDR3 DNA follows: TGTGCCAGCAGAACCCTACAGGGGGGGGGCTACACCTTC. It yields the protein CASRTLQGGGYTF.

The V call is TRBV27, the J call TRBJ1-5, with 7 bases identical to TRBD1. The CDR3 is 14 amino acids. With 6 bases clipped from V and 6 bases from J, the junction kept 8 bases outside the gene matches. Germline CDR1 and CDR2: MNHEY and SMNVEV (reference sequence). The CDR3 nucleotides are TGTGCCAGCAGGCCGAGGGGGCTTAGTCAGCCCCAGCATTTT. As protein: CASRPRGLSQPQHF.

The J gene is TRBJ2-2, the V gene TRBV9; the match to TRBD2 covers 9 bases. Germline V gives CDR1 SGDLS, CDR2 YYNGEE. The CDR3 consists of 16 residues. Germline trimming cut 3 bases from V and 6 bases from J; bases unmatched to any gene: 9. The CDR3 loop is CASSAERGVRAGELFF. For the CDR3, the DNA is TGTGCCAGCAGCGCTGAGCGGGGGGTAAGGGCCGGGGAGCTGTTTTTT.

The rearrangement uses TRBV12-5 and TRBJ2-1, with TRBD1 identical over 9 bases. This CDR3 has 19 residues. Germline CDR1 and CDR2: LGHNT and FRNRAP. Trimming removed 5 bases from V and 3 bases from J; junction bases left unmatched: 17. The CDR3: CASGLDLPGTGTFYNEQFF. CDR3 nucleotide sequence: TGTGCTAGTGGTCTAGATCTGCCCGGGACAGGGACTTTCTACAATGAGCAGTTCTTC.

The V gene is TRBV7-8, the J gene TRBJ2-4; 9 bases are a match to TRBD2. The V segment lost 0 bases and the J segment 3 bases; nucleotides outside the gene matches: 12. Germline values: CDR1 SGHVS, CDR2 FQNEAQ. This CDR3 has 19 residues. The CDR3 reads CASSLAFGSGSKDKNIQYF. As DNA, the CDR3 is TGTGCCAGCAGCTTAGCGTTTGGTAGCGGGAGTAAGGACAAAAACATTCAGTACTTC. The whole variable domain, filled in from reference TRBV7-8 and TRBJ2-4, reads GAGVSQSPRYKVAKRGQDVALRCDPISGHVSLFWYQQALGQGPEFLTYFQNEAQLDKSGLPSDRFFAERPEGSVSTLKIQRTQQEDSAVYLCASSLAFGSGSKDKNIQYFGAGTRLSVL.

The sample holds one count of this clone. This chain joins TRBV9 and TRBJ2-3; unclear D gene. Germline CDR1 and CDR2: SGDLS and YYNGEE. V was cut by 0 bases and J by 4 bases, with 9 bases left in between. This CDR3 region has 14 residues. CDR3 in DNA: TGTGCCAGCAGCGTAGTTGCTACAGCAGATACGCAGTATTTT. Its translation is CASSVVATADTQYF.

The rearrangement links TRBV10-3 to TRBJ2-4; 8 nucleotides agree with TRBD2. Germline V gene sequence: CDR1 ENHRY, CDR2 SYGVKD. This CDR3 comprises 13 residues. Germline trimming cut 5 bases from V and 8 bases from J; bases unmatched to any gene: 5. Written as DNA, the CDR3 is TGTGCCATCAGTCCGACCGGGGGGGACATTCAGTACTTC. Amino acid sequence: CAISPTGGDIQYF.

This clone turned up a few times. This chain uses TRBV15 with TRBJ2-3, with D possibly being TRBD2 (5 bases). Trimming removed 1 base from V and 1 base from J, with 12 bases in between. Looked up from germline, CDR1 is LNHNV and CDR2 is YYDKDF (reference sequence). The length of the CDR3 is 16 residues. CDR3 nucleotide sequence: TGTGCCACCAGCAGAGGGACTCCACGGGGCACAGATACGCAGTATTTT. It specifies CATSRGTPRGTDTQYF. The variable domain in full, with the rest retrieved from reference TRBV15 and TRBJ2-3, is DAMVIQNPRYQVTQFGKPVTLSCSQTLNHNVMYWYQQKSSQAPKLLFHYYDKDFNNEADTPDNFQSRRPNTSFCFLDIRSPGLGDTAMYLCATSRGTPRGTDTQYFGPGTRLTVL.

This chain links TRBV5-6 with TRBJ1-2; tentative D call: TRBD1 (6 bases). The CDR3 runs to 15 residues. The ends were cut back, 1 base at V and 4 bases at J, with 14 bases in the middle. Germline assignment: CDR1 SGHDT and CDR2 YYEEEE. CDR3 region: CASSLTGMSSYGYTF. CDR3 DNA: TGTGCCAGCAGCTTGACAGGGATGAGTTCCTATGGCTACACCTTC.

The V and J genes are TRBV9 and TRBJ2-2; a weak D match, TRBD2 (6 bases). CDR3 length: 18 amino acids. The germline V and J ends were trimmed by 0 bases and 1 base, with 16 bases remaining between them. Looked up from germline, CDR1 is SGDLS and CDR2 is YYNGEE. CDR3 residues: CASSVGVGGSGNTGELFF. In DNA, the CDR3 is TGTGCCAGCAGCGTAGGGGTAGGAGGGAGCGGGAACACCGGGGAGCTGTTTTTT.

V usage is TRBV7-2 and J usage is TRBJ1-5; D remains unclear. Trimming took 5 bases from V and 7 from J, leaving 12 bases between them. The germline CDR1 and CDR2 sequences are SGHTA and FQGNSA. CDR3 length equals 13 residues. CDR3: CASSGRTQQPQHF. In DNA, the CDR3 is TGTGCCAGCAGCGGGCGGACTCAACAGCCCCAGCATTTT.

The chain is built from TRBV15 and TRBJ1-1; a weak D match, TRBD1 (5 bases). CDR1 and CDR2 from the germline V gene are LNHNV and YYDKDF (reference sequence). The V gene lost 3 bases and the J gene lost 7 bases, with 9 bases spanning the gap. The CDR3 spans 12 residues. This chain's CDR3 is CATSSDSYEAFF. For the CDR3, the DNA is TGTGCCACCAGCAGCGACAGTTATGAAGCTTTCTTT.